One sample yielded the 20 T cell receptor beta chains listed below, sequenced in a study of vaccination effects on CD4 cells after COVID-19. Measured with immunoSEQ multiplex PCR; TCRdb has only the in-frame clones, and not every one. The repertoire holds some 30,000 clones, with about two thirds as singletons. Under the ViraFEST assay, PBMC were stimulated with viral peptide pools so that antigen-specific CD4+ T cells expanded. Sequencing was performed afterwards. Having been cultured for around ten days, the cells underwent CD4+ T cell isolation. The person's infection with SARS-CoV-2, confirmed by PCR, took place between March and December 2020. These TCRs are of unknown antigen specificity. This specimen consisted of CD4+ T cells from PBMCs cultured with a peptide pool, obtained before COVID-19 vaccination. The source of these receptors is a human donor who had a prior SARS-CoV-2 infection.

This clone was seen a few times. The chain carries TRBV2 and TRBJ2-3; 7 bases map to TRBD2. J lost 5 bases, V lost 8 bases, and 10 bases had no gene match. This CDR3 contains 14 residues. Looked up from germline, CDR1 is SNHLY and CDR2 is FYNNEI. CDR3 in amino acids: CASRRLASGDTQYF. CDR3 in DNA: TGTGCCAGCCGCAGACTAGCTAGCGGAGATACGCAGTATTTT.

The chain joins TRBV2 to TRBJ2-1; 7 bases fit TRBD2. The CDR3 sequence is 19 residues long. Trimming removed 6 bases from V and 1 base from J; junction bases left unmatched: 18. CDR1 is SNHLY and CDR2 is FYNNEI in the germline V gene. CDR3: CASRGTGRVAGASYNEQFF. CDR3 coding DNA: TGTGCCAGCAGGGGTACAGGAAGGGTTGCGGGAGCTTCCTACAATGAGCAGTTCTTC.

The chain employs TRBV6-5 and TRBJ2-7; 7 bases fit TRBD1. The germline gives CDR1 MNHEY, CDR2 SVGAGI. J gave up 2 bases and V 8 bases, and 3 bases lay outside the gene matches. CDR3 size: 12 residues. This CDR3 reads CASGTEPYEQYF. CDR3 in DNA: TGTGCCAGCGGGACAGAACCCTACGAGCAGTACTTC.

The J gene is TRBJ1-1, the V gene TRBV10-3; D gene ambiguous. Germline V CDR1 and CDR2: ENHRY, SYGVKD. CDR3 size: 17 residues. V was shortened by 2 bases and J by 1 base, with 17 bases between the two germline ends. The CDR3 region has the DNA TGTGCCATCAGTGAGAGCTTCAATTCGGGTCCGAACACTGAAGCTTTCTTT. It encodes CAISESFNSGPNTEAFF.

V is TRBV3-1 (or the pseudogene TRBV3-2) and J is TRBJ2-3, with a tentative D call TRBD2 (6 bases). Trimming stripped 0 bases from V and 0 bases from J, with 13 bases between. The CDR3 has 17 amino acids. Germline CDR1 and CDR2: LGHDT and YNNKEL (reference sequence). CDR3: CASSQDKTRRSTDTQYF. The CDR3 coding sequence is TGTGCCAGCAGCCAAGATAAGACTAGACGCAGCACAGATACGCAGTATTTT.

V and J are TRBV19 and TRBJ2-6; TRBD1 is a possible D gene (6 bases). Trimming removed 5 bases from V and 0 bases from J, with 8 bases in between. This CDR3 contains 15 residues. The germline gives CDR1 LNHDA, CDR2 SQIVND (reference sequence). In nucleotides, the CDR3 is TGTGCCAGTAGTGCACAGGGCTCTGGGGCCAACGTCCTGACTTTC. This gives the protein CASSAQGSGANVLTF.

In this sample, this clone turned up once. The V call is TRBV15, the J call TRBJ1-4; the D gene is possibly TRBD1 (6 bases). The V gene lost 1 base and the J gene lost 8 bases, with 11 bases spanning the gap. CDR1 LNHNV and CDR2 YYDKDF come from the germline V gene (reference sequence). The CDR3 extends over 14 amino acids. CDR3 in amino acids: CATSRGGPEEKLFF. For the CDR3, the DNA is TGTGCCACCAGCAGAGGGGGGCCGGAGGAAAAACTGTTTTTT.

This sequence joins TRBV19 and TRBJ1-6; 10 bases agree with TRBD1. V shed 5 bases, J shed 8 bases, and the junction held 6 bases outside the gene matches. The CDR3 spans 15 residues. Per germline, CDR1 LNHDA and CDR2 SQIVND (reference sequence). CDR3 protein: CASSYRTGGDSPLHF. The CDR3 DNA reads as TGTGCCAGTAGTTACCGGACAGGGGGGGATTCACCCCTCCACTTT.

The V gene is TRBV9, the J gene TRBJ1-2; D unresolved. This CDR3 comprises 13 residues. Germline V gene data show CDR1 as SGDLS and CDR2 as YYNGEE. V was shortened by 5 bases and J by 0 bases, with 8 bases between the two germline ends. CDR3 region: CASSLDANYGYTF. The DNA for the CDR3 is TGTGCCAGCAGTTTGGACGCTAACTATGGCTACACCTTC.

The chain uses TRBV10-3 and TRBJ2-6, with no clear D. Germline lookup yields CDR1 ENHRY and CDR2 SYGVKD. This CDR3 spans 15 amino acids. V lost 11 bases and J 2 bases, leaving 16 bases between the germline ends. The CDR3 loop reads CASAPGQAGANVLTF. CDR3 in DNA: TGTGCCTCAGCCCCCGGGCAGGCTGGGGCCAACGTCCTGACTTTC.

This chain links TRBV23-1 with TRBJ2-7; D is undetermined. TRBV23-1 is recorded as an ORF, its role being uncertain. The CDR3 covers 14 residues. V lost 7 bases to trimming and J lost 5 bases, with 18 bases between them. CDR3 protein: CASTQTRAEHEQYF. CDR3 in DNA: TGCGCCAGCACCCAAACAAGGGCAGAGCACGAGCAGTACTTC.

This clone was found a few times. The chain links TRBV3-1 (or the pseudogene TRBV3-2) to TRBJ2-2; 13 nucleotides agree with TRBD2. Germline values: CDR1 LGHDT, CDR2 YNNKEL (reference sequence). This CDR3 is built from 16 residues. V gave up 2 bases and J gave up 6 bases; unmatched junction bases: 3. The CDR3 reads CASSQRLAGGSGELFF. In DNA form, the CDR3 reads TGTGCCAGCAGCCAAAGACTAGCGGGAGGCTCCGGGGAGCTGTTTTTT.

This clone appeared once. This chain joins TRBV7-6 and TRBJ1-2; tentative D call: TRBD1 (6 bases). Trimming stripped 5 bases from V and 8 bases from J, with 27 bases between. This CDR3 contains 17 residues. CDR1 SGHVS and CDR2 FNYEAQ come from the germline V gene. The CDR3 coding sequence is TGTGCCAGCAGCCCACAGGGTGTGTCAGGAACGACAGAGGGCTACACCTTC. The encoded protein is CASSPQGVSGTTEGYTF.

V and J are TRBV3-1 (or the pseudogene TRBV3-2) and TRBJ2-7; D call uncertain. The V gene's germline CDR1 is LGHDT and CDR2 YNNKEL (reference sequence). CDR3 length: 14 amino acids. Trimming stripped 1 base from V and 0 bases from J, with 7 bases between. The CDR3 DNA follows: TGTGCCAGCAGCCAAGCGGTCGGCTCCTACGAGCAGTACTTC. Residues: CASSQAVGSYEQYF.

The J gene is TRBJ1-2, the V gene TRBV6-6; D gene unclear. Trimming cost V 7 bases and J 7 bases, with 13 bases left between them. Germline loops: CDR1 MNHNY, CDR2 SVGAGI (reference sequence). The CDR3 extends over 12 amino acids. The CDR3, as DNA: TGTGCCAGCACCCCGGGCCCGGGTGGCTACACCTTC. It yields the protein CASTPGPGGYTF.

This sequence joins TRBV5-1 and TRBJ2-3; perhaps TRBD1 as D (5 bases). CDR1 and CDR2 (germline): SGHRS, YFSETQ. V was cut by 1 base and J by 2 bases, with 8 bases left in between. CDR3 length: 14 residues. The CDR3 DNA follows: TGCGCCAGCAGCTTGCAAGGGGACACAGATACGCAGTATTTT. This sequence encodes CASSLQGDTDTQYF.

CDR3 residues: CASSNARRTGTGELFF. In DNA, the CDR3 is TGTGCCAGCAGCAACGCAAGGCGGACGGGCACCGGGGAGCTGTTTTTT. The genes are TRBV7-2 and TRBJ2-2; D gene uncertain. The germline CDR1 and CDR2 sequences are SGHTA and FQGNSA. Trimming left V 5 bases short and J 4 bases short, with 17 bases between. CDR3 length: 16 residues.

The rearrangement links TRBV30 to TRBJ1-2, with D unresolved. Per germline, CDR1 GTSNPN and CDR2 SVGIG (reference sequence). V shed 1 base and J shed 5 bases, with 8 bases lying between them. The CDR3 covers 12 residues. CDR3 bases: TGTGCCTGGAGTGCTCGGGGATATGGCTACACCTTC. Encoded protein: CAWSARGYGYTF.

The chain is built from TRBV4-3 and TRBJ1-2; the match to TRBD1 covers 7 bases. CDR3 length equals 16 residues. Germline CDR1 is LGHNA and CDR2 is YSLEER. With V trimmed by 2 bases and J by 3 bases, 9 bases remained unmatched. CDR3 nucleotide sequence: TGCGCCAGCAGCCAAAGATCAGGGACAGAGTACTATGGCTACACCTTC. It is translated as CASSQRSGTEYYGYTF.

The chain recombines TRBV18 with TRBJ2-7; 12 bases agree with TRBD2. CDR3 length: 17 amino acids. Unmatched junction bases numbered 8, after V lost 5 bases and J lost 0 bases. Germline V gene data show CDR1 as KGHSH and CDR2 as LQKENI. The CDR3 DNA reads as TGTGCCAGCTCATATCCTAGCGGGAGGGCCTCCTCCTACGAGCAGTACTTC. Its protein is CASSYPSGRASSYEQYF.